The 23 T cell receptor beta chains below come from one sample, sequenced in a study of T cells in Graves' hyperthyroidism and ophthalmopathy. The CDR3 regions of TCR beta were amplified from RNA transcripts. The HTBI primer set served for first-round RT-PCR of the TCR CDR3. TCRdb re-called the multiplex PCR reads with MiXCR, one entry per CDR3 protein. The table lists some 250,000 distinct CDR3 sequences, about 14% of them singletons, with more than 10% in the top ten. Sequenced: blood. The receptors here all came from a middle-aged woman with Graves' hyperthyroidism that later progressed to Graves' ophthalmopathy.

This clonotype was found many times. The chain couples TRBV4-1 to TRBJ2-7, with 9 bases fitting TRBD2. Looked up from germline, CDR1 is MGHRA and CDR2 is YSYEKL. V was pared by 2 bases and J by 3 bases, with 8 bases of the junction left unmatched. The CDR3 is made up of 16 amino acids. The CDR3 reads CASSQITGTSYYEQYF. CDR3 DNA: TGCGCCAGCAGCCAAATTACCGGGACTAGCTACTACGAGCAGTACTTC.

This clonotype came up many times. This chain connects TRBV3-1 to TRBJ2-7; D is undetermined. CDR1 and CDR2 (germline): LGHDT, YNNKEL (reference sequence). The V and J ends lost 1 base and 2 bases respectively, with 9 bases between them. The CDR3 consists of 14 residues. Here the CDR3 DNA reads TGTGCCAGCAGCCAAGGGGTGCAAACCTACGAGCAGTACTTC. Translation: CASSQGVQTYEQYF.

This clonotype was recorded many times. The V call is TRBV9, the J call TRBJ1-2; perhaps TRBD1 as D (5 bases). V lost 4 bases, J lost 7 bases, and 14 bases lay in between. Germline CDR1 is SGDLS and CDR2 is YYNGEE. The CDR3 loop spans 13 amino acids. CDR3 bases: TGTGCCAGCAGCAGCCTGGGAGGGGCTGGCTACACCTTC. The encoded protein is CASSSLGGAGYTF.

The chain combines TRBV20-1 with TRBJ2-3; maybe TRBD2 (6 bases). V dropped 7 bases and J dropped 0 bases, with 8 bases sitting between them. The CDR3 consists of 12 residues. Germline assignment: CDR1 DFQATT and CDR2 SNEGSKA (reference sequence). This CDR3 is CSGRESTDTQYF. The CDR3 coding sequence is TGCAGTGGACGGGAGAGCACAGATACGCAGTATTTT.

This clonotype was picked up many times. V usage is TRBV2 and J usage is TRBJ2-7; D might be TRBD2 (5 bases). V shed 6 bases and J shed 2 bases, with 14 bases lying between them. The V gene's germline CDR1 is SNHLY and CDR2 FYNNEI. The CDR3 extends over 14 amino acids. The CDR3 nucleotides are TGTGCCAGCAGCGAAAGGACTGGCGCCTACGAGCAGTACTTC. Its protein is CASSERTGAYEQYF.

With regard to this clonotype: A single base separates this from a much larger clone, so it may be a read error. The chain is built from TRBV7-3 and TRBJ2-1; TRBD1 matches at 9 bases. This CDR3 has 14 residues. Germline CDR1 and CDR2: SGHTA and FQGTGA. The CDR3 sequence is CASSSQGARDEQSF. The CDR3 nucleotides are TGTGCCAGCAGCTCACAGGGGGCTAGGGATGAGCAGTCCTTC.

This clonotype was counted many times. This chain uses TRBV11-2 with TRBJ2-7; 8 nucleotides match TRBD2. Germline CDR1 is SGHAT and CDR2 is FQNNGV. The CDR3 consists of 14 residues. Unmatched junction bases numbered 1, after V lost 1 base and J lost 2 bases. The CDR3 reads CASSLASGPYEQYF. Written as DNA, the CDR3 is TGTGCCAGCAGCTTAGCTAGCGGGCCCTACGAGCAGTACTTC.

This clonotype has at least ten counts. The chain combines TRBV10-3 with TRBJ2-3; TRBD2 matches 8 bases. Trimming took 4 bases from V and 4 from J; bases not matched to a gene: 7. This CDR3 region has 15 residues. Germline CDR1 ENHRY, CDR2 SYGVKD. For the CDR3, the DNA is TGTGCCATCAGTGGGACGGGAGGGCCTTCAGATACGCAGTATTTT. Translating gives CAISGTGGPSDTQYF.

This clonotype came up many times. The V and J genes are TRBV11-3 and TRBJ1-3, with unresolved D. The CDR3 length is 14 residues. The V end lost 2 bases, the J end lost 3 bases, and 8 bases lay between the germline ends. The germline V gene has CDR1 SGHNT and CDR2 YENEEA. The CDR3 here is CASSLPLGGNTIYF. In DNA, the CDR3 is TGTGCCAGCAGCTTACCCCTCGGTGGAAACACCATATATTTT.

This clonotype was recorded at least ten times. This chain connects TRBV6-5 to TRBJ1-5; D remains unclear. The CDR3 has 13 amino acids. CDR1 is MNHEY and CDR2 is SVGAGI in the germline V gene. V was cut by 2 bases and J by 2 bases, with 4 bases left in between. The CDR3 region has the DNA TGTGCCAGCAGTTACAGTCGCAATCAGCCCCAGCATTTT. It specifies CASSYSRNQPQHF.

There are many counts of this clonotype. J is TRBJ1-1 and V is TRBV19; D gene ambiguous. CDR3 length: 13 residues. Germline assignment: CDR1 LNHDA and CDR2 SQIVND (reference sequence). The V end was cut by 10 bases, the J end by 2 bases, with 14 bases between. The CDR3 DNA reads as TGTGCCACCGCCAGGAGTCACAACACTGAAGCTTTCTTT. Amino acid sequence: CATARSHNTEAFF.

This chain joins TRBV12-3 or TRBV12-4 and TRBJ1-2, with D hard to call. The V and J ends lost 0 bases and 7 bases respectively, with 9 bases between them. The CDR3 loop spans 13 amino acids. The CDR3 nucleotides read TGTGCCAGCAGTTTAGCCTCCGTCAGTGGCTACACCTTC. Protein product: CASSLASVSGYTF.

At least ten counts were recorded for this clonotype. CDR3 DNA: TGTGCCAGCCGTGGCCCGCGGGGCACGGCCTACGAGCAGTACTTC. It specifies CASRGPRGTAYEQYF. The V and J genes are TRBV28 and TRBJ2-7; TRBD2 is a possible D gene (6 bases). CDR3 length: 15 amino acids. Germline V lookup: CDR1 MDHEN, CDR2 SYDVKM. The germline V and J ends were trimmed by 8 bases and 2 bases, with 19 bases remaining between them.

This chain joins TRBV10-2 and TRBJ2-2; TRBD2 matches 7 bases. Germline loops: CDR1 WSHSY, CDR2 SAAADI. The CDR3 consists of 15 residues. V dropped 10 bases and J dropped 4; count of bases not matched to a gene: 12. The CDR3 loop is CATGWTSRGTGELFF. CDR3 DNA sequence: TGCGCCACCGGTTGGACTAGTCGAGGCACCGGGGAGCTGTTTTTT.

There are many counts of this clonotype. This rearrangement joins TRBV5-8 to TRBJ2-5; D is uncertain. Germline loops: CDR1 SGHTS, CDR2 YDEGEE. V gave up 0 bases and J gave up 0 bases, with 6 bases separating them. This CDR3 spans 14 amino acids. CDR3 sequence: CASSLGAYQETQYF. The CDR3, as DNA: TGTGCCAGCAGCTTGGGAGCGTACCAAGAGACCCAGTACTTC.

This clonotype was recorded many times. V gene TRBV18 combines with J gene TRBJ2-1, with D perhaps matching TRBD2 (6 bases). The CDR3 consists of 15 residues. Trimming pared 2 bases from V and 5 bases from J, leaving 13 bases between. Germline V gene lookup returns CDR1 KGHSH and CDR2 LQKENI. The CDR3 DNA reads as TGTGCCAGCTCACCAGGGGGGTTGCGGGACAATGAGCAGTTCTTC. Encoded protein: CASSPGGLRDNEQFF.

V and J are TRBV6-1 and TRBJ2-7; unclear D gene. V lost 7 bases and J lost 7, with 11 bases in between. This CDR3 spans 11 amino acids. Germline values: CDR1 MNHNS, CDR2 SASEGT. CDR3 loop: CASTSFVEQYF. The CDR3 DNA sequence: TGTGCCAGCACCTCCTTTGTGGAGCAGTACTTC.

Details on this clonotype: Just one base apart from a much larger clone, this may be a read error. The V call is TRBV3-1, the J call TRBJ2-7, with a weak D call TRBD2 (6 bases). V was shortened by 1 base and J by 6 bases, with 16 bases between the two germline ends. The CDR3 contains 15 residues. Germline V gene data show CDR1 as LGHDT and CDR2 as YNNKEL (reference sequence). The DNA of the CDR3 is TGTGCCAGCAGCCAAGCGCCTAACGGGAGTATCGAGCAGTACTTC. Translation gives CASSQAPNGSIEQYF.

In its sample, this clonotype was seen many times. V usage is TRBV2 and J usage is TRBJ2-7; 8 positions match TRBD2. Germline V gene sequence: CDR1 SNHLY, CDR2 FYNNEI. The CDR3 is 15 amino acids. The junction had 9 bases not matched to a gene; V was cut back by 5 bases and J by 3 bases. CDR3 bases: TGTGCCAGCAGTCTAGCGGGCGGGAAGCTCTACGAGCAGTACTTC. It specifies CASSLAGGKLYEQYF.

At least ten counts were recorded for this clonotype. The CDR3 DNA is TGTGCCAGCAGTGAAGAGACAGGGCTCGGCGCAGATACGCAGTATTTT. Protein sequence: CASSEETGLGADTQYF. This chain uses TRBV2 with TRBJ2-3; 7 nucleotides agree with TRBD1. Germline CDR1 is SNHLY and CDR2 is FYNNEI. J gave up 4 bases and V 1 base, and 8 bases lay outside the gene matches. CDR3 length: 16 residues.

This clonotype was recorded at least ten times. This rearrangement joins TRBV5-1 to TRBJ2-6, with D possibly being TRBD1 (5 bases). Germline V lookup: CDR1 SGHRS, CDR2 YFSETQ. This CDR3 is built from 17 residues. Trimming stripped 2 bases from V and 3 bases from J, with 15 bases between. CDR3 amino acids: CASSLRAGSLGANVLTF. CDR3 in DNA: TGCGCCAGCAGCTTACGGGCAGGGTCCCTTGGGGCCAACGTCCTGACTTTC.

This clonotype has ten or more counts. This chain joins TRBV5-1 and TRBJ1-1; 11 nucleotides match TRBD1. V shed 3 bases and J 6 bases; nucleotides not matched to a gene: 7. The CDR3 spans 15 residues. Per the germline V gene, CDR1 is SGHRS and CDR2 is YFSETQ. This chain's CDR3 is CASSWGTGGLSEAFF. The CDR3 nucleotides are TGCGCCAGCAGCTGGGGGACAGGGGGATTGTCTGAAGCTTTCTTT.

There are many counts of this clonotype. The chain joins TRBV5-1 to TRBJ1-1; D unresolved. Trimming stripped 4 bases from V and 0 bases from J, with 16 bases between. The CDR3 covers 16 residues. Per germline, CDR1 SGHRS and CDR2 YFSETQ. As DNA, the CDR3 is TGCGCCAGCAGCGAGAAACAGACGGTGATGAACACTGAAGCTTTCTTT. Translated, it gives CASSEKQTVMNTEAFF.